This T cell receptor (beta chain) was sequenced during a study of cytomegalovirus exposure and HLA in healthy donors. Primers for the PCR totalled 60 Vbeta and 13 Jbeta. Profiled with immunoSEQ multiplex PCR; TCRdb holds only in-frame clones, not every one. This table holds 200,000 to 300,000 clones, around 80% found once. Germline CDR1 is SEHNR and CDR2 is FQNEAQ (reference sequence). V shed 6 bases, J shed 0 bases, and the junction held 3 bases outside the gene matches. This CDR3 has 14 amino acids. Sequenced: PBMCs. The rearrangement joins TRBV7-9 to TRBJ2-7; 9 nucleotides align to TRBD2. This receptor was taken from a boy aged 5 to 17 in good health and CMV-seronegative. DNA of the CDR3: TGTGCCAGCAGAGCTAGCGGGGACTCCTACGAGCAGTACTTC. Its protein is CASRASGDSYEQYF.